This T cell receptor (beta chain) was captured by sequencing in a study of shared clonotypes between healthy human individuals. The study, taken as a whole, reports: Naive CD4 clonotype sharing across several donors was 4.5% to 6%.

About this clone: The antigen remains unidentified.

Only CD45RO-negative cells positively selected for CCR7 counted as naive CD8 cells, so terminally differentiated effector memory CD45RA+ cells were excluded. Germline values: CDR1 PRHDT, CDR2 FYEKMQ (reference sequence). J gave up 6 bases and V 5 bases, and 9 bases lay outside the gene matches. The CDR3 extends over 15 amino acids. Measured with immunoSEQ multiplex PCR; TCRdb has only the in-frame clones, and not every one. Altogether some 2.1 million clones are present, approximately 94% being singletons, with the ten largest covering 0.9% to 1.3%. The V call is TRBV13, the J call TRBJ1-2; 10 bases match TRBD1. Sample: naive CD8+ T cells sorted from blood. The sequence was collected from a man younger than 35 in good health. The CDR3 here is CASSAPGQGLDGYTF. The CDR3 DNA sequence: TGTGCCAGCAGCGCACCGGGACAGGGGCTGGATGGCTACACCTTC. Variable domain in full (rest from reference TRBV13 and TRBJ1-2): AAGVIQSPRHLIKEKRETATLKCYPIPRHDTVYWYQQGPGQDPQFLISFYEKMQSDKGSIPDRFSAQQFSDYHSELNMSSLELGDSALYFCASSAPGQGLDGYTFGSGTRLTVV.